This T cell receptor (beta chain) was sequenced in a study of blood T cell repertoires in COVID-19. Study summary: Sites across the United States, Italy and Spain contributed samples from acute and convalescent COVID-19. The cDNA or gDNA used as material had been derived from T cells, B-cell-depleted T cells, or PBMCs.

Per the authors' pipeline: Amplifying reference gene primers gave estimates of nucleated cell counts. TCRdb keeps only in-frame clones here, not all; method: immunoSEQ multiplex PCR. For V, J and clone size, that table is used; D and trimming come from the DNA. The data hold 65,000 to 85,000 clones, with around nine tenths observed a single time. The clonotype comes from a human donor in a cohort sampled during active COVID-19. The sequenced sample consisted of peripheral blood.

CDR3 nucleotides: TGTGCCAGCAGTGAAGCGGAGATTTCCTACGAGCAGTACTTC. Protein product: CASSEAEISYEQYF. This chain links TRBV6-1 with TRBJ2-7, with no clear D. The V end lost 0 bases, the J end lost 1 base, and 7 bases lay between the germline ends. This CDR3 is built from 14 residues. CDR1 is MNHNS and CDR2 is SASEGT in the germline V gene.